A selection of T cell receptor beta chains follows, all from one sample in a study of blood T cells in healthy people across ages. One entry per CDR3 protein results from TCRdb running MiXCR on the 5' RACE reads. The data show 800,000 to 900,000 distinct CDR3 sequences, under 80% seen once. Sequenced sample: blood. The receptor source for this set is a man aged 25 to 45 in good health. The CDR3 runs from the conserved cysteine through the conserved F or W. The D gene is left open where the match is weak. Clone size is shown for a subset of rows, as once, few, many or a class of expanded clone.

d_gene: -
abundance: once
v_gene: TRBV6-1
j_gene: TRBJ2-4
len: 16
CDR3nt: TGTGCCAGCAGCGACCTACACCGGGACACTAAAAACATTCAGTACTTC
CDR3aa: CASSDLHRDTKNIQYF

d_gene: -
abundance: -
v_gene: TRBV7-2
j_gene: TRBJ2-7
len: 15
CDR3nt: TGTGCCAGCAGCTTAGTCCAGGGCGGTAGCTACGAGCAGTACTTC
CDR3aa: CASSLVQGGSYEQYF

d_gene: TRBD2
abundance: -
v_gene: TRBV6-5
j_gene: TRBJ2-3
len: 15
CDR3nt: TGTGCCAGCAGTCGCTTGAGCGGGGGTGAGGATACGCAGTATTTT
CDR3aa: CASSRLSGGEDTQYF

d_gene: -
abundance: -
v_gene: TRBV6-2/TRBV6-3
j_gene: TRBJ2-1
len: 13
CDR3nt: TGTGCCAGCAGTCCCTCCAGATCCAATGAGCAGTTCTTC
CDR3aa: CASSPSRSNEQFF

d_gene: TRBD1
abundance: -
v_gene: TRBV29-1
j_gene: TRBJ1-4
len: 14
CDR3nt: TGCAGCGTTGTTGTCAGGGGGCGGGATGAAAAACTGTTTTTT
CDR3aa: CSVVVRGRDEKLFF

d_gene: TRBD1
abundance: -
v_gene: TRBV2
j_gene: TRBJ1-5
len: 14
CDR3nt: TGTGCCAGCAGTTACAGGGGGGGCAATCAGCCCCAGCATTTT
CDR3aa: CASSYRGGNQPQHF

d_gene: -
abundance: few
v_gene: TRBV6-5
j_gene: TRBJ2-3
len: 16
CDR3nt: TGTGCCAGCAGTTACTTTCGGGGGATCGGGCCAGATACGCAGTATTTT
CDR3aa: CASSYFRGIGPDTQYF

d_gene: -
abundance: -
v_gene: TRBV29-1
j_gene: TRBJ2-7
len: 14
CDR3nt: TGCAGCGTTGAAGATCAAAGCGTCTCCTACGAGCAGTACTTC
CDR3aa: CSVEDQSVSYEQYF

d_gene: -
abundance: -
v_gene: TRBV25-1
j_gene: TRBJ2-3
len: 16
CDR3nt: TGTGCCAGCAGTGAACCGACCCAGGGGCTCATGGATACGCAGTATTTT
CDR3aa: CASSEPTQGLMDTQYF

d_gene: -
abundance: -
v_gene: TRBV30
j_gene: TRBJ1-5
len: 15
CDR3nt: TGTGCCTGGAGTGCGGCAGGGGATTGGAATCAGCCCCAGCATTTT
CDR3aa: CAWSAAGDWNQPQHF

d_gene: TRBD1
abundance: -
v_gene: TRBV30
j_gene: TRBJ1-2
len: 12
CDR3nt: TGTGCCTGGAGTGTGGGGACAGGGGCTTACACCTTC
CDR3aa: CAWSVGTGAYTF

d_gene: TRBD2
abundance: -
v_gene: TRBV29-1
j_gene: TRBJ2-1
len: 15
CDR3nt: TGCAGCGTAGAAAGGGGACTAGCGGGGGGCGAGGGGCAGTTCTTC
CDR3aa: CSVERGLAGGEGQFF

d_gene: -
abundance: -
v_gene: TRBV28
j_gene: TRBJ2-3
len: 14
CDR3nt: TGTGCCACCTCGGACAGTATTCACACAGATACGCAGTATTTT
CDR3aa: CATSDSIHTDTQYF

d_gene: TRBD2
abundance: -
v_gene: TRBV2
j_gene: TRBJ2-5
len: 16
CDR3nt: TGTGCTCCCTCCGGGACTAGCGGGGGGGCCGCTGGAGAGCAGTACTTC
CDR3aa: CAPSGTSGGAAGEQYF

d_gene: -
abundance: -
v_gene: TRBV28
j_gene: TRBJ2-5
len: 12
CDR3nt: TGTGCCAGCAGGTCATTCGGAGAGACCCAGTACTTC
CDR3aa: CASRSFGETQYF

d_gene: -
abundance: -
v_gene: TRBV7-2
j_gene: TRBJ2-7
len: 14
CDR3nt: TGTGCCGGCAGCTCTGCGGTGCCCTCCCACGAGCAGTACTTC
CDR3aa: CAGSSAVPSHEQYF

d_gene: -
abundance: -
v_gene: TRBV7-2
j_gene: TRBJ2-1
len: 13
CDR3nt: TGTGCCAGCAGTCTAGTTTTCGGAGAGACCCAGTTCTTC
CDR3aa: CASSLVFGETQFF

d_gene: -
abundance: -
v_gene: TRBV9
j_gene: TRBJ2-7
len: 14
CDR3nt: TGTGCCAGCAGCCCCGAGGGGATGTACTCCGAGCAGTACTTC
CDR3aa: CASSPEGMYSEQYF

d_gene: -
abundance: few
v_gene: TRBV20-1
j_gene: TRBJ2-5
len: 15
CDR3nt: TGCAGTGCTAGCCTCGTATGGGGGCCGCAAGAGACCCAGTACTTC
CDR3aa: CSASLVWGPQETQYF

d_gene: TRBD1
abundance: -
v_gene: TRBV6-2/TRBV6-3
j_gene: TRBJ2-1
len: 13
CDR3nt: TGTGCCAATACGGACAGGGCATACAATGAGCAGTTCTTC
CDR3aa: CANTDRAYNEQFF

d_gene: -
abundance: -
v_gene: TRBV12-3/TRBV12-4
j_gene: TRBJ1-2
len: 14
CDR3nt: TGTGCCACAAGGGTGGGGGGAGAGGACTATGGCTACACCTTC
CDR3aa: CATRVGGEDYGYTF

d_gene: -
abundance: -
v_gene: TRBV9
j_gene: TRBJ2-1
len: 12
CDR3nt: TGTGCCAGCAGCCGTGAGGGGGGGAAGCAGTTCTTC
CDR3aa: CASSREGGKQFF

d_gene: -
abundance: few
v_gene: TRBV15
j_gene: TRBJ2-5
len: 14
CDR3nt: TGTGCCACCAGCAGAGATCTAAGGGCCGAGACCCAGTACTTC
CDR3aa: CATSRDLRAETQYF

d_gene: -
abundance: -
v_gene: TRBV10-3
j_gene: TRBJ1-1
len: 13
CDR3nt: TGTGCCACCGTTGGAGGGGTGAACACTGAAGCTTTCTTT
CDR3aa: CATVGGVNTEAFF

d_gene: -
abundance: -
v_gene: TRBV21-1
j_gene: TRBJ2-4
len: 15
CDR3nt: TGTGCCAGCAGCAAGACAGGGGGCGCGAGAAACATTCAGTACTTC
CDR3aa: CASSKTGGARNIQYF

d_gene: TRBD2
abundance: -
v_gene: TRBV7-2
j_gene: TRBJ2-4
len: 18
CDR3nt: TGTGCCAGCAGCTTAGTAGTCCTAGCGGTACAGGTCAAAAACATTCAGTACTTC
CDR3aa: CASSLVVLAVQVKNIQYF

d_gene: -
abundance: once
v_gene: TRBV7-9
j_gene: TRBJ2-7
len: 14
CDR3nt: TGTGCCAGCAGCCGCGTTGGGGGTTCCTACGAGCAGTACTTC
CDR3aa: CASSRVGGSYEQYF

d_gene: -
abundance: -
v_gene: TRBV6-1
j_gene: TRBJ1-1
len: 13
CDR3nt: TGTGCCATCGGAGCAGGGTGGCGCACTGAAGCTTTCTTT
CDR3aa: CAIGAGWRTEAFF

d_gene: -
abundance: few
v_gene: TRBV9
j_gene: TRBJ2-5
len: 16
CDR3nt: TGTGCCAGCACCCCTCTGGGGGGCGGATTTCAAGAGACCCAGTACTTC
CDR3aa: CASTPLGGGFQETQYF

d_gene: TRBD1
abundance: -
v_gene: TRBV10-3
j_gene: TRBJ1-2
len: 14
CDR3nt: TGTGCCATCAGTGAGTCGGACAGGGGATATGGCTACACCTTC
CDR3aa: CAISESDRGYGYTF

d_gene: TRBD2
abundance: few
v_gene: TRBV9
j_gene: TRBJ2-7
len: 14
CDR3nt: TGTGCCAGCAGCCGAGCGGGGCCCTCCTACGAGCAGTACTTC
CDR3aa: CASSRAGPSYEQYF

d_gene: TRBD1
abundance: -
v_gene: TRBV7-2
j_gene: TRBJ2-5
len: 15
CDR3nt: TGTGCCAGCAGCTCGCCCGACAGGGGGCAAGGGACCCAGTACTTC
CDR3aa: CASSSPDRGQGTQYF

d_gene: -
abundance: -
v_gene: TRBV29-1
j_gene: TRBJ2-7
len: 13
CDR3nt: TGCAGCGTTGAACCCGACAGCTCCTACGAGCAGTACTTC
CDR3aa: CSVEPDSSYEQYF

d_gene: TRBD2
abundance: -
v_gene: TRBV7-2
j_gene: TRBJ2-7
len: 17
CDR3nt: TGTGCCAGCAGCAAAGACTTTAGCGGGGGGGCAAGCAATGAGCAGTACTTC
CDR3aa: CASSKDFSGGASNEQYF

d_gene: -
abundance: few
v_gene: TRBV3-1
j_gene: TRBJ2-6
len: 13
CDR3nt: TGTGCCAGCAGCCAAGCTAGGTCAAACGTCCTGACTTTC
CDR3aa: CASSQARSNVLTF

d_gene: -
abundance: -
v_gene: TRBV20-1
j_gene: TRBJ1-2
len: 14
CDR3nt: TGCAGTGCTCCAGCGGACAAGGGGAACTATGGCTACACCTTC
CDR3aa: CSAPADKGNYGYTF

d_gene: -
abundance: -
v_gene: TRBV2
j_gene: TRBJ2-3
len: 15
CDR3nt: TGTGCCAGCAGTGAAGCAATAGCAGCAAGAGATACGCAGTATTTT
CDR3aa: CASSEAIAARDTQYF

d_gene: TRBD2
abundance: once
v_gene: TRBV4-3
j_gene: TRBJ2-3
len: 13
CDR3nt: TGCGCCAGCAGCCGAAATAGCGGGGATACGCAGTATTTT
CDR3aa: CASSRNSGDTQYF

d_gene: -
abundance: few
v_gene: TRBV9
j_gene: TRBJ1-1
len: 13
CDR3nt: TGTGCCAGCAGCGCGACAGTGAACACTGAAGCTTTCTTT
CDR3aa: CASSATVNTEAFF

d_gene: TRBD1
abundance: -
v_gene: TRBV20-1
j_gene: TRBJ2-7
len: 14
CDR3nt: TGCAGTGCGCTTCCCGGGACAGGGGGCGACGAGCAGTACTTC
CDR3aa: CSALPGTGGDEQYF

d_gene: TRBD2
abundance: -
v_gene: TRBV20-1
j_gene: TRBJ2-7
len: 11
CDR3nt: TGCAGTAAGGAGCGGGGCTACGAGCAGTACTTC
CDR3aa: CSKERGYEQYF

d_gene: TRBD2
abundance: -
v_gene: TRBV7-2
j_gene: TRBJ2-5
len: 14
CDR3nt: TGTGCCAGCAGCTCGGGGGAGGGTCGGGAGACCCAGTACTTC
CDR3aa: CASSSGEGRETQYF